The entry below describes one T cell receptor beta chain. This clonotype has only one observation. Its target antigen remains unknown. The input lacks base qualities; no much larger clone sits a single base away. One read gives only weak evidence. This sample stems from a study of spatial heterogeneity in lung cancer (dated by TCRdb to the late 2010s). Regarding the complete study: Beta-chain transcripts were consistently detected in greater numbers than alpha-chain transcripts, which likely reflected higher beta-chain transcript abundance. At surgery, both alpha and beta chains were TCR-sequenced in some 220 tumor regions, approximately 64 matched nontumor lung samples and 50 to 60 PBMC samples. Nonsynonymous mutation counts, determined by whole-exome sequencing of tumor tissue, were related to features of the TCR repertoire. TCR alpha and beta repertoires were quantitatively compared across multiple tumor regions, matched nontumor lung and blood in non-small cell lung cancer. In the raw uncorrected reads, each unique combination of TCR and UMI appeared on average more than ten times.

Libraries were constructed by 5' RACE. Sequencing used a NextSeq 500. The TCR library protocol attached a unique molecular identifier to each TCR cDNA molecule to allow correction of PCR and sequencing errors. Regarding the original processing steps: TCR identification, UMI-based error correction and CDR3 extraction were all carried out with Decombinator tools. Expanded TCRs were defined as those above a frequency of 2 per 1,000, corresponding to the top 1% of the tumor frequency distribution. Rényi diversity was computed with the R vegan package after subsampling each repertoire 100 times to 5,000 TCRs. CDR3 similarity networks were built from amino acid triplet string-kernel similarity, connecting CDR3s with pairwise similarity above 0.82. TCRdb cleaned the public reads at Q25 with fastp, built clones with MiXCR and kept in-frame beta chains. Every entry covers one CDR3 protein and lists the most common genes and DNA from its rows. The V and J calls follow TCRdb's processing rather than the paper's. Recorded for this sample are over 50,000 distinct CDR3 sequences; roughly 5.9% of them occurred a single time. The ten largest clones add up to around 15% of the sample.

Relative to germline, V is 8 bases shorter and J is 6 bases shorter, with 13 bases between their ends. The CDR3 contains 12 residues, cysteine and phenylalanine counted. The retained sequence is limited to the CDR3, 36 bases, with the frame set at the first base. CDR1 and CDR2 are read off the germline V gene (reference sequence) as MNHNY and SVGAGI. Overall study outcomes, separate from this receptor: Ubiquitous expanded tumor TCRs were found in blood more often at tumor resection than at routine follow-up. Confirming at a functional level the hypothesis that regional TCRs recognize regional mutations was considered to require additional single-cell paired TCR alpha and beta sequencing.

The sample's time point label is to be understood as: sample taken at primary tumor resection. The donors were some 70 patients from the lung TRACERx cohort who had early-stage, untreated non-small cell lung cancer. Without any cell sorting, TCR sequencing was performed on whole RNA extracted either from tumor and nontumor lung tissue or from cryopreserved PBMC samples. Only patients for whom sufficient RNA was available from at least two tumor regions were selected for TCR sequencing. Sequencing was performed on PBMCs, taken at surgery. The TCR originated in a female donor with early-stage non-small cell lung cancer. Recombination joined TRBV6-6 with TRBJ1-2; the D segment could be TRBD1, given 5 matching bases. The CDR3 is CASHSRDHGYTF. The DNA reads TGTGCCAGCCACAGCAGGGACCATGGCTACACCTTC.